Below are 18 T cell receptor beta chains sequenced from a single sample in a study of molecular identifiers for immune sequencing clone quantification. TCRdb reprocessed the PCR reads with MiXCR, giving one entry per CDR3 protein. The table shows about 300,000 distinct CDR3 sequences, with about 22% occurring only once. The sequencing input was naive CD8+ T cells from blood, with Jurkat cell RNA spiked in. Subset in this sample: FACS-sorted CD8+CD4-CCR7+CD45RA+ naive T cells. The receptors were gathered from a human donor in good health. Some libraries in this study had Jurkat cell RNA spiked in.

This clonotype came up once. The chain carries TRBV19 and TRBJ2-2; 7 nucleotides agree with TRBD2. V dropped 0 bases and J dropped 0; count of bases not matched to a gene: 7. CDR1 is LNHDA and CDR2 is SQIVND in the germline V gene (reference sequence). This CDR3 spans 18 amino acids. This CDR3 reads CASSIDRLADTNTGELFF. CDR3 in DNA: TGTGCCAGTAGTATAGATCGGCTAGCGGATACGAACACCGGGGAGCTGTTTTTT.

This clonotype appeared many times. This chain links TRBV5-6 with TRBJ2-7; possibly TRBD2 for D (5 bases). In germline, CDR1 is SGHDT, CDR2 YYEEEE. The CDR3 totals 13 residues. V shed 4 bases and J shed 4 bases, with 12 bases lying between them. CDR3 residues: CASSPGISYEQYF. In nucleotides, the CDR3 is TGTGCCAGCAGCCCCGGGATTTCTTACGAGCAGTACTTC.

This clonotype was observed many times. The CDR3 protein is CASSYLGYGSDTQYF. The CDR3 region has the DNA TGTGCCAGCAGTTACCTGGGGTATGGGTCAGATACGCAGTATTTT. The rearrangement uses TRBV6-6 and TRBJ2-3; no reliable D call. The germline gives CDR1 MNHNY, CDR2 SVGAGI (reference sequence). V lost 2 bases and J 4 bases, leaving 13 bases between the germline ends. The CDR3 covers 15 residues.

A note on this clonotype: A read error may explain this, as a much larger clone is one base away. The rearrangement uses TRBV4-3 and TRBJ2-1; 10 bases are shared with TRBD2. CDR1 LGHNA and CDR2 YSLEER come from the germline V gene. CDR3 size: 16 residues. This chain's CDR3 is CASSQAGTSVLYERFF. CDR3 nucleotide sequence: TGCGCCAGCAGCCAGGCCGGGACTAGCGTTCTCTATGAGCGGTTCTTC.

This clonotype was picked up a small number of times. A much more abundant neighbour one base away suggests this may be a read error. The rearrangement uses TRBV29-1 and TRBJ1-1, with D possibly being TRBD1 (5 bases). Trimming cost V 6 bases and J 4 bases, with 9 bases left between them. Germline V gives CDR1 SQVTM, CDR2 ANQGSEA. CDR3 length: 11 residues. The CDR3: CSVTRGTEAFF. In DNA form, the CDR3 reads TGCAGCGTGACAAGGGGCACTGAAGCTTTCTTT.

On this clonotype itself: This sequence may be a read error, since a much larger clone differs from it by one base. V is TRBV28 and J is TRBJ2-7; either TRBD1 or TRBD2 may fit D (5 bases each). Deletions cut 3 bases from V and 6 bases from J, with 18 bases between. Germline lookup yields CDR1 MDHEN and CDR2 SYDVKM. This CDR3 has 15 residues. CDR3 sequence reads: CASSFRDLINCEQYF. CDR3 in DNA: TGTGCCAGCAGTTTCCGGGACCTAATCAACTGCGAGCAGTACTTC.

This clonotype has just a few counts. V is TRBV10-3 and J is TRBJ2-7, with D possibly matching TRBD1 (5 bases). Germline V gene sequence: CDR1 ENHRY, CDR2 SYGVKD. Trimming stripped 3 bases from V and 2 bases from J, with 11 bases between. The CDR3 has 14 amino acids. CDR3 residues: CAISDIDRAYEQYF. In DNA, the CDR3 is TGTGCCATCAGTGATATAGACAGAGCCTACGAGCAGTACTTC.

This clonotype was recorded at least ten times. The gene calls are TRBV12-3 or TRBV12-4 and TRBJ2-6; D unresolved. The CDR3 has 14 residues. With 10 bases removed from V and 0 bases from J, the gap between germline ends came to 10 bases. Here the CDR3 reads CAKGPSSGANVLTF. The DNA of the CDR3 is TGTGCCAAGGGTCCGAGCTCTGGGGCCAACGTCCTGACTTTC.

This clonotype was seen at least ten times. The CDR3 nucleotides are TGTGCCAGCAGCGGGCCAGGGGGCACGAACACTGAAGCTTTCTTT. This translates into CASSGPGGTNTEAFF. V usage is TRBV11-2 and J usage is TRBJ1-1; 8 bases match TRBD1. The V gene's germline CDR1 is SGHAT and CDR2 FQNNGV. This CDR3 is built from 15 residues. The ends lost 5 bases at V and 1 base at J; junction bases unmatched: 6.

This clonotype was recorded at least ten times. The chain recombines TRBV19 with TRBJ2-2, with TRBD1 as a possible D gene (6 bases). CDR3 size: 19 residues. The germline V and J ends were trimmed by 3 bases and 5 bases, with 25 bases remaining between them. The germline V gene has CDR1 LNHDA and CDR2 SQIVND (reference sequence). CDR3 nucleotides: TGTGCCAGTAGTATGATCGTGACAGGATACACGCCGAGGACCGGGGAGCTGTTTTTT. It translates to CASSMIVTGYTPRTGELFF.

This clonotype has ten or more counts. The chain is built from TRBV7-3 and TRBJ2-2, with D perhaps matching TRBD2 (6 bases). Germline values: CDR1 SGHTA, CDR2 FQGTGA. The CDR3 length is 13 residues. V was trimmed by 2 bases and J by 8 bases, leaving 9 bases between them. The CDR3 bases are TGTGCCAGCAGCTTAGCGGGACCTGGGGAGCTGTTTTTT. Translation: CASSLAGPGELFF.

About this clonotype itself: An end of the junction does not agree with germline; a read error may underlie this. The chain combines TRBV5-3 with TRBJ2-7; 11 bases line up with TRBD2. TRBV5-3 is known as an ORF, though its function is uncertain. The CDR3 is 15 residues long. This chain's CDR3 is CASSTFSGRADEQCF. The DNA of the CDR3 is TGTGCCAGCAGCACCTTTAGCGGGAGGGCCGACGAGCAGTGCTTC.

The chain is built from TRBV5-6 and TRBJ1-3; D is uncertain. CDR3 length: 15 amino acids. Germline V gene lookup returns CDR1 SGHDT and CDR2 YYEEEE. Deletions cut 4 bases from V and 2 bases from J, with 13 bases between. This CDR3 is CASSREGVPGNTIYF. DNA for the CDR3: TGTGCCAGCAGCCGAGAGGGAGTCCCTGGAAACACCATATATTTT.

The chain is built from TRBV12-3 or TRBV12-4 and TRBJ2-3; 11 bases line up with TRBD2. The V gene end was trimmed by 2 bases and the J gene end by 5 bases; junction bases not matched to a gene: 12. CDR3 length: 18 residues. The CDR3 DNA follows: TGTGCCAGCAGTTTATACCCCCTAGCGGGGGGTGGTGGAGATACGCAGTATTTT. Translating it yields CASSLYPLAGGGGDTQYF.

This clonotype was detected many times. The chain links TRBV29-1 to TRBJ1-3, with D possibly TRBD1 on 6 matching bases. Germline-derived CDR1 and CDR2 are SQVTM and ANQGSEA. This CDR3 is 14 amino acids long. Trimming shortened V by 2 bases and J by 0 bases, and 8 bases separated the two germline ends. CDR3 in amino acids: CSVEQGLSGNTIYF. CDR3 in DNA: TGCAGCGTTGAACAGGGGCTCTCTGGAAACACCATATATTTT.

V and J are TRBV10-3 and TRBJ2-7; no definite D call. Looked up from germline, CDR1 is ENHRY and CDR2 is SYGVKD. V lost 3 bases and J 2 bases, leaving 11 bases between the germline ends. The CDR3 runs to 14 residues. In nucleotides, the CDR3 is TGTGCCATCAGTGACGGCCAACTTACCTACGAGCAGTACTTC. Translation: CAISDGQLTYEQYF.

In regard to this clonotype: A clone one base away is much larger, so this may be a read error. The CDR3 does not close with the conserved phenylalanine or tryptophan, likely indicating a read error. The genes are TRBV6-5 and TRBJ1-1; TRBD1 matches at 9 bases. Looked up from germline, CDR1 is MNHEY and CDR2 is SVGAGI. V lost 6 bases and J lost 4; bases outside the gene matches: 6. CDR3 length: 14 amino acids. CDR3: CASSHTGGATEAFL. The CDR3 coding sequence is TGTGCCAGCAGCCATACAGGGGGCGCCACTGAAGCTTTCCTT.

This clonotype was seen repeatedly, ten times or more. The CDR3 spells CASSKGESGELFF. The CDR3 nucleotides read TGTGCCAGCAGCAAAGGGGAGTCCGGGGAGCTGTTTTTT. The V and J genes are TRBV5-4 and TRBJ2-2; D is tentatively TRBD1 or TRBD2 (5 bases each). Trimming stripped 4 bases from V and 6 bases from J, with 10 bases between. The germline CDR1 and CDR2 sequences are SGHNT and YYREEE (reference sequence). CDR3 size: 13 residues.